One sample yielded the 3 T cell receptor beta chains listed below, sequenced in a study of blood T cell repertoires in COVID-19 (TCRdb year 2020). Library preparation employed the immunoSEQ multiplex PCR assay. Sourced from immuneACCESS, this table was stored by TCRdb with only in-frame sequences that have V and J called. A share of the clones is absent; for the studies checked, an unresolved V gene accounts for under half, and the remainder has no known explanation. The sample records approximately 140,000 clones, approximately 83% of which are singletons. The biggest ten clones account for more than 9.5% of the sample. Sequenced sample: peripheral blood. The source of these receptors is a man in his forties or fifties with active or convalescent COVID-19.

The V call is TRBV29-1, the J call TRBJ2-7, with 9 bases fitting TRBD1. Germline values: CDR1 SQVTM, CDR2 ANQGSEA. V dropped 7 bases and J dropped 5; count of bases not matched to a gene: 6. The CDR3 length is 12 residues. The DNA for the CDR3 is TGCAGCGCCCCGGGACAGGGTAACGAGCAGTACTTC. Its protein is CSAPGQGNEQYF.

A note on this clone: Compared with germline, one end of the junction differs, possibly owing to a read error. The V and J genes are TRBV7-2 and TRBJ2-1, with D maybe TRBD1 (6 bases). Germline CDR1 reads SGHTA; CDR2 reads FQGNSA. The CDR3 contains 15 residues. The DNA for the CDR3 is TGTGCCAGCACCTTACAGAGCAGGGGTGGCAATGAGCAGTTCTTC. The encoded protein is CASTLQSRGGNEQFF.

The chain joins TRBV7-3 to TRBJ2-5; 9 nucleotides agree with TRBD2. This CDR3 comprises 14 residues. Germline CDR1 reads SGHTA; CDR2 reads FQGTGA. Trimming removed 3 bases from V and 1 base from J; junction bases left unmatched: 0. The CDR3 DNA sequence: TGTGCCAGCAGCTTGGGACTAGCCCAAGAGACCCAGTACTTC. Protein product: CASSLGLAQETQYF.